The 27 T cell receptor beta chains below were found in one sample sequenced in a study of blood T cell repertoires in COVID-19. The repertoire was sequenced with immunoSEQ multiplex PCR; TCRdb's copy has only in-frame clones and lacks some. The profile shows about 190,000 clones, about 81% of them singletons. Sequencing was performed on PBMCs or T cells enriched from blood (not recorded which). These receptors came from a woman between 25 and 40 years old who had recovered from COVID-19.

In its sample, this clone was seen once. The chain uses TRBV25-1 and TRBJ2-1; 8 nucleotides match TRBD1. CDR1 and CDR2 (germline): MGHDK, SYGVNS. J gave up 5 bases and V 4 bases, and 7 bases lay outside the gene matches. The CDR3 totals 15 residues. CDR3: CASSGVTGDNNEQFF. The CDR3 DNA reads TGTGCCAGCAGTGGTGTGACAGGGGATAACAATGAGCAGTTCTTC.

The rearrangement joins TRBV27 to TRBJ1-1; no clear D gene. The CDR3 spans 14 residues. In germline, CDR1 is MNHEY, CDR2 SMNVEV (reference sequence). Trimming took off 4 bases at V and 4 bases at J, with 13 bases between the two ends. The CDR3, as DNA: TGTGCCAGCAGTTACGGGGAGTTGGGCACTGAAGCTTTCTTT. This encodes CASSYGELGTEAFF.

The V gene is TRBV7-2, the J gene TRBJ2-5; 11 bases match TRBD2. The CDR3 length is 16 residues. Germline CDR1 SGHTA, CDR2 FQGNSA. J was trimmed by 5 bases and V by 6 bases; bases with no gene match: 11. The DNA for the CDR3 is TGTGCCAGCAGGCCCGGGACTAGCGGTCGAGGGGAGACCCAGTACTTC. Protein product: CASRPGTSGRGETQYF.

CDR3 sequence (DNA): TGTGCCAGCAGCTTATCGACAGGAAGGGTCTACACCTTC. This gives the protein CASSLSTGRVYTF. The V gene is TRBV7-8, the J gene TRBJ1-2, with D maybe TRBD1 (6 bases). This CDR3 spans 13 amino acids. In germline, CDR1 is SGHVS, CDR2 FQNEAQ. V was pared by 2 bases and J by 10 bases, with 14 bases between.

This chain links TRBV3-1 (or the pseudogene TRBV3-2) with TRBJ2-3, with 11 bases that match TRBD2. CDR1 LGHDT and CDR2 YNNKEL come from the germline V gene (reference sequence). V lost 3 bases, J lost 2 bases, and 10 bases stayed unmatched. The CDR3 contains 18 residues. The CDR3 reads CASSQRPGLAEYTDTQYF. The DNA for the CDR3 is TGTGCCAGCAGCCAGCGCCCGGGACTAGCGGAGTACACAGATACGCAGTATTTT.

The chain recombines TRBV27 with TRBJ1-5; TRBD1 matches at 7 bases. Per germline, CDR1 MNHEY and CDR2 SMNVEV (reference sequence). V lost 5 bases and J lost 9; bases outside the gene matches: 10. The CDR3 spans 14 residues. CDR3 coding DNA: TGTGCCAGCAGTCTCGACAGGGTTTCGGGGCCCCAGCATTTT. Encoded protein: CASSLDRVSGPQHF.

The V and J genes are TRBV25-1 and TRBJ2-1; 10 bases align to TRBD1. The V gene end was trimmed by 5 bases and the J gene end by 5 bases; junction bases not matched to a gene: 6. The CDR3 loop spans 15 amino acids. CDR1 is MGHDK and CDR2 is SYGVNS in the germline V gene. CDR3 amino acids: CASSTRTGGDNEQFF. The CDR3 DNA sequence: TGTGCCAGCAGTACCCGGACAGGGGGGGACAATGAGCAGTTCTTC.

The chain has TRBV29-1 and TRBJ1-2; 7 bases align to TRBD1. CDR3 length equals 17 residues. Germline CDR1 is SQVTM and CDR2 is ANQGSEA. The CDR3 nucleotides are TGCACCACTGGGAATCCACTTGCCGACAGGGTGGGCTATGGCTACACCTTC. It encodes CTTGNPLADRVGYGYTF.

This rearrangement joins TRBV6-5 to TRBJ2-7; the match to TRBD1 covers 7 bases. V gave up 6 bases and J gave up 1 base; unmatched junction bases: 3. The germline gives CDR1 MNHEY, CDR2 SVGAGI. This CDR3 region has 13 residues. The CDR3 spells CASRPQGSYEQYV. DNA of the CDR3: TGTGCCAGCAGGCCACAGGGGTCCTACGAGCAGTACGTC.

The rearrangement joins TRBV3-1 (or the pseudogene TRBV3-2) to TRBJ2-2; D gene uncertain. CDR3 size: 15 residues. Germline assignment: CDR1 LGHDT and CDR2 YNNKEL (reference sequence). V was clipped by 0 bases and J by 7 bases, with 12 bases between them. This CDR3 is CASSQEVGSHGELFF. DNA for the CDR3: TGTGCCAGCAGCCAAGAAGTAGGTAGCCACGGGGAGCTGTTTTTT.

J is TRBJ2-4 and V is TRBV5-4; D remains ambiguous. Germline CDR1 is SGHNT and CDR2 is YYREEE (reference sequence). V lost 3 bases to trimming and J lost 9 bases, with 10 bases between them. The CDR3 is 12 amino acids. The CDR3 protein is CASSWPSGIQYF. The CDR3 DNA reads TGTGCCAGCAGCTGGCCCTCAGGCATTCAGTACTTC.

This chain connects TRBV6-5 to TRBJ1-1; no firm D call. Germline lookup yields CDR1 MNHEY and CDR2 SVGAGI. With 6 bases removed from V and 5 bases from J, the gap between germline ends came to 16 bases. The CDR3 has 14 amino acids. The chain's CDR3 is CASSPRRVGTEAFF. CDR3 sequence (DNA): TGTGCCAGCAGCCCCCGGAGGGTAGGAACTGAAGCTTTCTTT.

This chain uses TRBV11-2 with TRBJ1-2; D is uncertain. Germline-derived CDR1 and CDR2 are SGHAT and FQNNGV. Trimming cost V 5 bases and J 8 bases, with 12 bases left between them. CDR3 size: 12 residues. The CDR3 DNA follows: TGTGCCAGCAGCGTGTCGTACGGGGGCTACACCTTC. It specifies CASSVSYGGYTF. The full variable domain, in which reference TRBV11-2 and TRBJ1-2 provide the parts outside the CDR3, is EAGVAQSPRYKIIEKRQSVAFWCNPISGHATLYWYQQILGQGPKLLIQFQNNGVVDDSQLPKDRFSAERLKGVDSTLKIQPAKLEDSAVYLCASSVSYGGYTFGSGTRLTVV.

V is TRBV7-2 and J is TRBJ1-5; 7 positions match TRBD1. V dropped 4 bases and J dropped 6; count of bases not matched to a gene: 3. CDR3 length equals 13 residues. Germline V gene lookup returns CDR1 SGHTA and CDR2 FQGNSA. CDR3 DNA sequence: TGTGCCAGCAGCTCCGACAGGGTTCAGCCCCAGCATTTT. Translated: CASSSDRVQPQHF.

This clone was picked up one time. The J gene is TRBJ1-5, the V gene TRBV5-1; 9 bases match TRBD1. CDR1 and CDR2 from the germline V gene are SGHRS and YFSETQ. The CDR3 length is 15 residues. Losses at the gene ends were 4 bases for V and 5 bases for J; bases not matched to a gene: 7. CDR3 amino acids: CASSVWTGVDQPQHF. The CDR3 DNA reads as TGCGCCAGCAGCGTCTGGACAGGGGTCGATCAGCCCCAGCATTTT. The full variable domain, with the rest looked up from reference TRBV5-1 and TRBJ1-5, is KAGVTQTPRYLIKTRGQQVTLSCSPISGHRSVSWYQQTPGQGLQFLFEYFSETQRNKGNFPGRFSGRQFSNSRSEMNVSTLELGDSALYLCASSVWTGVDQPQHFGDGTRLSIL.

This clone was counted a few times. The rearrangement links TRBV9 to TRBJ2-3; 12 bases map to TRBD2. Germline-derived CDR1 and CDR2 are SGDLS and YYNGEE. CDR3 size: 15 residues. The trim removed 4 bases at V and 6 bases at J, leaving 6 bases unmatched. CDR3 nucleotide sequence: TGTGCCAGCAGCAAACTAGCGGGAGGTGACGATACGCAGTATTTT. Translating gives CASSKLAGGDDTQYF.

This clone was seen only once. The CDR3 protein is CASSLRPGTAHLHF. The CDR3 DNA reads as TGTGCCAGCAGTTTGCGACCCGGGACAGCTCACCTCCACTTT. The chain has TRBV28 and TRBJ1-6, with TRBD1 matching 7 bases. The ends lost 3 bases at V and 15 bases at J; junction bases unmatched: 11. From germline, CDR1 is MDHEN and CDR2 SYDVKM. This CDR3 region has 14 residues. The variable domain in full, with the rest retrieved from reference TRBV28 and TRBJ1-6, is DVKVTQSSRYLVKRTGEKVFLECVQDMDHENMFWYRQDPGLGLRLIYFSYDVKMKEKGDIPEGYSVSREKKERFSLILESASTNQTSMYLCASSLRPGTAHLHFGNGTRLTVT.

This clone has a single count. CDR3 sequence reads: CASSLGLALPRFEAFF. The CDR3 DNA is TGCGCCAGCAGCTTGGGATTAGCCCTGCCAAGGTTTGAAGCTTTCTTT. This chain connects TRBV5-1 to TRBJ1-1; D gene unclear. The length of the CDR3 is 16 residues. CDR1 is SGHRS, CDR2 YFSETQ, per germline. Trimming left V 0 bases short and J 7 bases short, with 19 bases between.

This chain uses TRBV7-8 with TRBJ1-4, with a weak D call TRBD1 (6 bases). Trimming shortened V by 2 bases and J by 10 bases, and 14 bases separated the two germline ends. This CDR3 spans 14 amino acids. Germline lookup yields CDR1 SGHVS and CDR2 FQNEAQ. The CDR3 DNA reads TGTGCCAGCAGCTTATTGGGGCAAGGGGGAAAACTGTTTTTT. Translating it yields CASSLLGQGGKLFF.

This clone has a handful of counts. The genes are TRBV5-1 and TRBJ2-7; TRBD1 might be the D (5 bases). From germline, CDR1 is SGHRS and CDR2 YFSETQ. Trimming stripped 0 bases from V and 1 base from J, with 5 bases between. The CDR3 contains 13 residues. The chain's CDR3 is CASSLGQSYEQYF. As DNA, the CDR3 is TGCGCCAGCAGCTTGGGACAGTCCTACGAGCAGTACTTC.

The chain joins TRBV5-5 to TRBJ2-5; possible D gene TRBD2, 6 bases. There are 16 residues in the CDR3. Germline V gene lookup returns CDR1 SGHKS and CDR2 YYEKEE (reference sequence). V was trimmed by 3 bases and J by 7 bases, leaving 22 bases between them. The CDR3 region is CASSSAPGLMVGTQYF. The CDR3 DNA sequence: TGTGCCAGCAGCTCCGCCCCGGGACTGATGGTAGGGACCCAGTACTTC.

The CDR3 reads CASSEGGQGQPQHF. CDR3 nucleotide sequence: TGTGCCAGCAGTGAAGGGGGACAGGGCCAGCCCCAGCATTTT. The rearrangement uses TRBV6-1 and TRBJ1-5, with 9 bases lining up with TRBD1. J was trimmed by 7 bases and V by 1 base; bases with no gene match: 2. CDR3 length: 14 residues. Germline V gene lookup returns CDR1 MNHNS and CDR2 SASEGT.

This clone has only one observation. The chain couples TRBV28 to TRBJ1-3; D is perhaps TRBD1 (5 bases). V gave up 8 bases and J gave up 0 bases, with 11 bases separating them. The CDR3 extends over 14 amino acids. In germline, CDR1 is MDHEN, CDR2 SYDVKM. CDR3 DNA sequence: TGTGCCAGCGGACTAGGGGCCTCTGGAAACACCATATATTTT. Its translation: CASGLGASGNTIYF.

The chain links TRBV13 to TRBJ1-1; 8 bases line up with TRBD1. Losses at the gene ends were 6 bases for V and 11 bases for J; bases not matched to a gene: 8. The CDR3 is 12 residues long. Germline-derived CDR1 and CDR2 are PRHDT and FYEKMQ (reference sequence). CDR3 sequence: CASSVDRGFAFF. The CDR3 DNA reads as TGTGCCAGCAGTGTTGACAGGGGTTTTGCTTTCTTT. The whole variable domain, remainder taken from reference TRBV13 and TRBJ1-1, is AAGVIQSPRHLIKEKRETATLKCYPIPRHDTVYWYQQGPGQDPQFLISFYEKMQSDKGSIPDRFSAQQFSDYHSELNMSSLELGDSALYFCASSVDRGFAFFGQGTRLTVV.

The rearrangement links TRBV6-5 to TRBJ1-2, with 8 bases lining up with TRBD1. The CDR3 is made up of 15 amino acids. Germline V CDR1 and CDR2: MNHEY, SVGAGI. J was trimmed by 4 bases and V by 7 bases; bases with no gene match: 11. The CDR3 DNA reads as TGTGCCAGCATTTCGACAGGGGAGGACGGCTATGGCTACACCTTC. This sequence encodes CASISTGEDGYGYTF.

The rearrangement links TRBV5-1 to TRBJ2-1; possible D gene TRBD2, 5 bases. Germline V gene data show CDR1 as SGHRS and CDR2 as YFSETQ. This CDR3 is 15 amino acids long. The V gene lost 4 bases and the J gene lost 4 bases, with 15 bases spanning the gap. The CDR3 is CASSLQRGPYNEQFF. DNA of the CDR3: TGCGCCAGCAGCCTACAGAGAGGGCCGTACAATGAGCAGTTCTTC.

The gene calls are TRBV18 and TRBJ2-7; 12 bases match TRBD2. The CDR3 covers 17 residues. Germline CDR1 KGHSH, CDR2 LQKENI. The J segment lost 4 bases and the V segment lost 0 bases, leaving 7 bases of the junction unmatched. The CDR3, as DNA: TGTGCCAGCTCACCACCCACCGGACTAGCGGGGCTATACGAGCAGTACTTC. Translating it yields CASSPPTGLAGLYEQYF.